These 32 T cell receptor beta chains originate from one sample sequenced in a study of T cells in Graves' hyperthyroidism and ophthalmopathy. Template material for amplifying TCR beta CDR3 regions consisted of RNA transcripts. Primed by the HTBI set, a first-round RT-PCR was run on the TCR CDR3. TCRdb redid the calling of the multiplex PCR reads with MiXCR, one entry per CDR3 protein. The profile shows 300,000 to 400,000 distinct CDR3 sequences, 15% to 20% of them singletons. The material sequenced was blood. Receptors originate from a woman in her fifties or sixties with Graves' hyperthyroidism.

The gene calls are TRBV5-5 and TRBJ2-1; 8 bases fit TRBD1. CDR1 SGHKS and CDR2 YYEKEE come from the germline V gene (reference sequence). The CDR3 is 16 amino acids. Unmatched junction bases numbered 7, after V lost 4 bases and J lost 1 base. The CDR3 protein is CASSRSGGRSYNEQFF. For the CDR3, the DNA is TGTGCCAGCAGCCGGTCAGGGGGCAGGTCCTACAATGAGCAGTTCTTC.

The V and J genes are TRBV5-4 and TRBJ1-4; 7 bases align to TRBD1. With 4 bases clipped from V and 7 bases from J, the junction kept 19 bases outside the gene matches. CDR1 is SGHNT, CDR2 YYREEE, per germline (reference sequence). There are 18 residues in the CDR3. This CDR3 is CASSPRTGKMRGSEKLFF. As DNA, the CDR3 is TGTGCCAGCAGCCCAAGGACAGGAAAAATGCGGGGTAGTGAAAAACTGTTTTTT.

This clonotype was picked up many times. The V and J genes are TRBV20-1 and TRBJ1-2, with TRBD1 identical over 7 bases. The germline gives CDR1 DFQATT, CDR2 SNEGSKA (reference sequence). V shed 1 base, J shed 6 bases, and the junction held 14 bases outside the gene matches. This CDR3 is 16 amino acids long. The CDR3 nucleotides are TGCAGTGCTAGAGGCCTCGAGACAGGGAATCTTCATGGCTACACCTTC. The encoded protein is CSARGLETGNLHGYTF.

The CDR3 DNA reads TGTGCCGCTTCGGGGGGCCCGGATCAGCCCCAGCATTTT. Protein sequence: CAASGGPDQPQHF. This rearrangement joins TRBV7-2 to TRBJ1-5; D possibly corresponds to TRBD1 (6 bases). V dropped 11 bases and J dropped 5 bases, with 16 bases sitting between them. The germline V gene has CDR1 SGHTA and CDR2 FQGNSA. The length of the CDR3 is 13 residues. The full variable domain, rest sourced from reference TRBV7-2 and TRBJ1-5, is GAGVSQSPSNKVTEKGKDVELRCDPISGHTALYWYRQSLGQGLEFLIYFQGNSAPDKSGLPSDRFSAERTGGSVSTLTIQRTQQEDSAVYLCAASGGPDQPQHFGDGTRLSIL.

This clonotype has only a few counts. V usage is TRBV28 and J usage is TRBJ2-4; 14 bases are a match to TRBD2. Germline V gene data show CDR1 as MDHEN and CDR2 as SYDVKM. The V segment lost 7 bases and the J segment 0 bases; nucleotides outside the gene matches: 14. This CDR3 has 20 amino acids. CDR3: CASTASGLAGVGAAKNIQYF. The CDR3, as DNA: TGTGCCAGCACCGCCTCGGGACTAGCGGGAGTGGGGGCAGCCAAAAACATTCAGTACTTC.

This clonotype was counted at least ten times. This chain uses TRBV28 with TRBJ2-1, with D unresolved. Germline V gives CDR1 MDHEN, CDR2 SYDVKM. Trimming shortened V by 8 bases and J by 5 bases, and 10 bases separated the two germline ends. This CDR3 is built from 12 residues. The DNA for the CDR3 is TGTGCCAGCCGAAAGGGAAACAATGAGCAGTTCTTC. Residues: CASRKGNNEQFF.

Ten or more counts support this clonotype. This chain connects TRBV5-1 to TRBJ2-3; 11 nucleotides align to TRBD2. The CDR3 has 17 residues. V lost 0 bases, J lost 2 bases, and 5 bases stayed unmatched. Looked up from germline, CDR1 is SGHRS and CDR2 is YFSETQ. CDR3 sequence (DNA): TGCGCCAGCAGCTTGGAGGGGACTAGCGGAAACACAGATACGCAGTATTTT. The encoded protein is CASSLEGTSGNTDTQYF.

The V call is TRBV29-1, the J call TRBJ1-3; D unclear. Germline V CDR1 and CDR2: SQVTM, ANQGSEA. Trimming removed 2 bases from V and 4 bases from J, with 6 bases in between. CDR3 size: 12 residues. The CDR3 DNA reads TGCAGCGTTGAATTGCCCGGAAACACCATATATTTT. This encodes CSVELPGNTIYF.

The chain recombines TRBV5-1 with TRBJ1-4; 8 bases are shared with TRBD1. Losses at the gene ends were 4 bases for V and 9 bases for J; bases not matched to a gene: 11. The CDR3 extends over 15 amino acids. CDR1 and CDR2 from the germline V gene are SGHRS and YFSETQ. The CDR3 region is CASSGGQGGLQKLFF. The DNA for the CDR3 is TGCGCCAGCAGCGGTGGACAGGGAGGCCTCCAAAAACTGTTTTTT.

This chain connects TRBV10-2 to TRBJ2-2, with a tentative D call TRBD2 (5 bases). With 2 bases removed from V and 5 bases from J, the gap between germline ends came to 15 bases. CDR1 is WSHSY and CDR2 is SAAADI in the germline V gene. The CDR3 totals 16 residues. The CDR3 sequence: CASSEAPGPGTGELFF. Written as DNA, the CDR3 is TGCGCCAGCAGTGAGGCCCCCGGGCCGGGGACCGGGGAGCTGTTTTTT.

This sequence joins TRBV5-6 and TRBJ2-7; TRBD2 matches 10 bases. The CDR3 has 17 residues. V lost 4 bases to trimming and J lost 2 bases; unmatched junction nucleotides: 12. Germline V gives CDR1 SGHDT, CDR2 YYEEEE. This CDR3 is CASSQTGVLAGAYEQYV. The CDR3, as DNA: TGTGCCAGCAGCCAGACAGGGGTCCTAGCGGGAGCCTACGAGCAGTACGTC.

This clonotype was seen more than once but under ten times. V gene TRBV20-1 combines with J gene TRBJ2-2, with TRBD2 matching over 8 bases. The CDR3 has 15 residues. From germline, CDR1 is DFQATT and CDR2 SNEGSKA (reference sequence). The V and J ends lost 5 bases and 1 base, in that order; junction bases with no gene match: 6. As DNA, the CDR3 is TGCAGTGCTGCCAGTAGCGGGAAGAACACCGGGGAGCTGTTTTTT. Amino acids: CSAASSGKNTGELFF.

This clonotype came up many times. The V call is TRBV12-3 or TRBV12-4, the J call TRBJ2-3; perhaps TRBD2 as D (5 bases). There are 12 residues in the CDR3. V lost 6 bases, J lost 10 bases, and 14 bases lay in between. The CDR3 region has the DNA TGTGCCAGCAGGCCGGACTCCCGAGCGCAGTATTTT. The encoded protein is CASRPDSRAQYF.

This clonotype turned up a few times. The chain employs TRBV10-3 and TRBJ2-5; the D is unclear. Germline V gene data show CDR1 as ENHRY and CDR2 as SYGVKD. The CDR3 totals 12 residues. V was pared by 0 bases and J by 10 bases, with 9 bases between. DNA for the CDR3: TGTGCCATCAGTGAGTCAAGCGAAAACCAGTACTTC. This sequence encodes CAISESSENQYF.

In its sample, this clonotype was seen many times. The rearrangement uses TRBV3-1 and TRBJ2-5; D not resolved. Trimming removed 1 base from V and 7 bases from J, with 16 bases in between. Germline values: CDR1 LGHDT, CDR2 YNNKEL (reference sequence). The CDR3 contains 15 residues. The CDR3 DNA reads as TGTGCCAGCAGCCAAGGGTGGAAGACGCCAGGGACCCAGTACTTC. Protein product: CASSQGWKTPGTQYF.

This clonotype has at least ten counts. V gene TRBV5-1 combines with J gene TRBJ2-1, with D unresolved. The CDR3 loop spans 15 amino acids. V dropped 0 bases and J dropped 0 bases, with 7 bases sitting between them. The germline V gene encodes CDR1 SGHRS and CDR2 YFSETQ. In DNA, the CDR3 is TGCGCCAGCAGCTTGGACATCCTCTCCTACAATGAGCAGTTCTTC. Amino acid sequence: CASSLDILSYNEQFF. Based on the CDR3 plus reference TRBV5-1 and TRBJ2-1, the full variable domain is KAGVTQTPRYLIKTRGQQVTLSCSPISGHRSVSWYQQTPGQGLQFLFEYFSETQRNKGNFPGRFSGRQFSNSRSEMNVSTLELGDSALYLCASSLDILSYNEQFFGPGTRLTVL.

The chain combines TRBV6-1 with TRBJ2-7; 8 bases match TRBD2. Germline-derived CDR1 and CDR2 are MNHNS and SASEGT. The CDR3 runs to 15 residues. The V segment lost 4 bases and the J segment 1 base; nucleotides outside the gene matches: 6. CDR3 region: CASSAAGGWSYEQYF. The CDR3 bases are TGTGCCAGCAGTGCCGCGGGGGGTTGGTCCTACGAGCAGTACTTC.

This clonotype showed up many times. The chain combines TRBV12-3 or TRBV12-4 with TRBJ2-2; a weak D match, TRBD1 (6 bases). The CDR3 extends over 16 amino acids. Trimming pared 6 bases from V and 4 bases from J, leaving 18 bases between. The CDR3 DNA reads TGTGCCAGCAGCTCGTTTGCAGGGGTTGGCACCGGGGAGCTGTTTTTT. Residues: CASSSFAGVGTGELFF.

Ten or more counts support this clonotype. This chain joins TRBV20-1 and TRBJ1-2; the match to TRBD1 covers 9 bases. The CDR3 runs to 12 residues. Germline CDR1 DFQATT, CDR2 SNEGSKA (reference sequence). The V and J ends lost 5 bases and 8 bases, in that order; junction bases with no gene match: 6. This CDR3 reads CSAGGQGSGYTF. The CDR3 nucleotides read TGCAGTGCTGGGGGACAGGGTAGCGGCTACACCTTC.

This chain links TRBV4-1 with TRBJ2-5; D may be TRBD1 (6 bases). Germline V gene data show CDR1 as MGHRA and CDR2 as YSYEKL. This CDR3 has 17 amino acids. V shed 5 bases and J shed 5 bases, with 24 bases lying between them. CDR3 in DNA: TGCGCCAGCAGCGATGCCGACGTGGGGGCCGGTGGCGAGACCCAGTACTTC. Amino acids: CASSDADVGAGGETQYF.

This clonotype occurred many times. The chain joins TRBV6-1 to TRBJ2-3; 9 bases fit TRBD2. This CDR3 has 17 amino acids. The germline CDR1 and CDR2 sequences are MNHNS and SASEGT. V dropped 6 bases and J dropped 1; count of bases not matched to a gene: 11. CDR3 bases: TGTGCCAGCAGGAAGGCTAGCGGGGTGGTAGGCACAGATACGCAGTATTTT. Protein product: CASRKASGVVGTDTQYF.

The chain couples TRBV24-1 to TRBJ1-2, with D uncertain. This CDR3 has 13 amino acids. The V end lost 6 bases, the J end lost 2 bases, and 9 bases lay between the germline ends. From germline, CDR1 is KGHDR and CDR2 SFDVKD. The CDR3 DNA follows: TGTGCCACCAGTTTGGACGGAAACTATGGCTACACCTTC. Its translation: CATSLDGNYGYTF.

The DNA for the CDR3 is TGTGCCACCAGTGATAACAGGGTTGGGAGGTCCACCGGGGAGCTGTTTTTT. Translation: CATSDNRVGRSTGELFF. The chain uses TRBV24-1 and TRBJ2-2; the D call may be TRBD1 or TRBD2 (6 bases each). Trimming pared 3 bases from V and 4 bases from J, leaving 17 bases between. The length of the CDR3 is 17 residues. Germline CDR1 is KGHDR and CDR2 is SFDVKD.

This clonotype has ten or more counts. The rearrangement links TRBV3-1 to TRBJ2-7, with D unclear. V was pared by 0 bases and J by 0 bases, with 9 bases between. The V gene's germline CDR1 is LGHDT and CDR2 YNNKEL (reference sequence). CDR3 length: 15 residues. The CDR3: CASSQEKDFSYEQYF. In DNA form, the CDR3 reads TGTGCCAGCAGCCAAGAAAAAGATTTCTCCTACGAGCAGTACTTC.

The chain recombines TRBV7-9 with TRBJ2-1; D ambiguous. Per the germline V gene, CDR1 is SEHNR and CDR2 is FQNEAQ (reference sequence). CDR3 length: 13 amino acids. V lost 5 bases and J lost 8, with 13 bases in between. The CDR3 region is CASSLSGVDEQFF. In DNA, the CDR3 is TGTGCCAGCAGCCTTAGTGGGGTGGATGAGCAGTTCTTC.

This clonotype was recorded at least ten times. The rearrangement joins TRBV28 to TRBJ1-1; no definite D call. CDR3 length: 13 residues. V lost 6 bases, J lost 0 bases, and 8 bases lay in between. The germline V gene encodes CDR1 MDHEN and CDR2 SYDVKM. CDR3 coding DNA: TGTGCCAGCAGGACGGGGATGAACACTGAAGCTTTCTTT. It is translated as CASRTGMNTEAFF.

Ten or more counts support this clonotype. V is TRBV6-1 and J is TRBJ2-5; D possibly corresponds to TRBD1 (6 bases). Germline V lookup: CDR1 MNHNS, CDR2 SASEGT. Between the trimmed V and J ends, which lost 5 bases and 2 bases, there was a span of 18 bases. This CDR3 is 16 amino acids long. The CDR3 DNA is TGTGCCAGCAGTTACTGGGACATCCGAGGGCAAGAGACCCAGTACTTC. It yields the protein CASSYWDIRGQETQYF.

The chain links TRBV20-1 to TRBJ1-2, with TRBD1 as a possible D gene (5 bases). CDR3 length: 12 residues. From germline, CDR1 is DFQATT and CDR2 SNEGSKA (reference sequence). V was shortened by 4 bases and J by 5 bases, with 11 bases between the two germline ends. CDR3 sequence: CSATQGVYGYTF. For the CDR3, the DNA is TGCAGTGCTACCCAGGGAGTTTATGGCTACACCTTC.

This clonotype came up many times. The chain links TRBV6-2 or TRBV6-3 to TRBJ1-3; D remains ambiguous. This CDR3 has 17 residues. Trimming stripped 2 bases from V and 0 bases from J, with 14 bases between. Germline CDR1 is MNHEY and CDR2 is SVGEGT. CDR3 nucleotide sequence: TGTGCCAGCAGTTACGTGTCAGGCCGGTTCTCTGGAAACACCATATATTTT. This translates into CASSYVSGRFSGNTIYF.

The CDR3 DNA reads as TGTGCCAGCAGTGGAGGCCGGTCCGAGCAGTACTTC. Residues: CASSGGRSEQYF. The chain employs TRBV7-9 and TRBJ2-7; TRBD2 is a possible D gene (5 bases). Germline lookup yields CDR1 SEHNR and CDR2 FQNEAQ (reference sequence). Trimming took 6 bases from V and 6 from J, leaving 12 bases between them. The CDR3 contains 12 residues.

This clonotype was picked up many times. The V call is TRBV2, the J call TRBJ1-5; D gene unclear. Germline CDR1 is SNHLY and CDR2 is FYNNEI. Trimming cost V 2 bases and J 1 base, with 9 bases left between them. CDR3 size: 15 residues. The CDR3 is CASSESGLSNQPQHF. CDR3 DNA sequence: TGTGCCAGCAGTGAATCGGGCCTCAGCAATCAGCCCCAGCATTTT.

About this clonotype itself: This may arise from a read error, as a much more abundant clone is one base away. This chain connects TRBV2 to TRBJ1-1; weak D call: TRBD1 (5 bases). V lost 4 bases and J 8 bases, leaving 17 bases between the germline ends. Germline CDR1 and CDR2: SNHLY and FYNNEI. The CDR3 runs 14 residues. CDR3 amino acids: CASSVYQGRPEAFF. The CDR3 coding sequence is TGTGCCAGCAGTGTGTATCAGGGCCGTCCGGAAGCTTTCTTT.